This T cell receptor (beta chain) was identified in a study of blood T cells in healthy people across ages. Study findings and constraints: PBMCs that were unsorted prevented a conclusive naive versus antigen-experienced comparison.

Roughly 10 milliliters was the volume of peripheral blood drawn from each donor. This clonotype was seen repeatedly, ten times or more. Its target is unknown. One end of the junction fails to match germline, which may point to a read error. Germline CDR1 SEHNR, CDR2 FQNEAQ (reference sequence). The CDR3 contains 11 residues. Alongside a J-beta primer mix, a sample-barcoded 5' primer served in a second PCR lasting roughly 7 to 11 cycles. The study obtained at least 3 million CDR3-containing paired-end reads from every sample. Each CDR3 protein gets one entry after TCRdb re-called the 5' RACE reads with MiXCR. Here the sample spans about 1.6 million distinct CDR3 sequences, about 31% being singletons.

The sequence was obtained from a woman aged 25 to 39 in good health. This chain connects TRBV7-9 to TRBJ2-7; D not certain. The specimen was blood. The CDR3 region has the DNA TGCGCCAGCTCCAAGGACTACGAGCAGTACTTC. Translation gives CASSKDYEQYF.